The 16 T cell receptor beta chains in this list originate from one sample, sequenced in a study of shared clonotypes between healthy human individuals. Some clones are missing from TCRdb's copy, which holds only in-frame ones; the method was immunoSEQ multiplex PCR. The table has millions of clones, over 85% seen once; the top ten hold 0.13%. The sequenced material came from naive CD4+ T cells sorted from blood. Subset: CD45RA+ positively selected. Receptors were obtained from a man aged 18-30 years in good health.

The rearrangement links TRBV19 to TRBJ1-5; D gene unclear. The CDR3 totals 16 residues. CDR1 and CDR2 from the germline V gene are LNHDA and SQIVND (reference sequence). Deletions cut 0 bases from V and 4 bases from J, with 13 bases between. This CDR3 reads CASSIDERTNNQPQHF. The CDR3 bases are TGTGCCAGTAGTATAGATGAGAGGACCAATAATCAGCCCCAGCATTTT. Combining the CDR3 with reference TRBV19 and TRBJ1-5 gives the whole variable domain DGGITQSPKYLFRKEGQNVTLSCEQNLNHDAMYWYRQDPGQGLRLIYYSQIVNDFQKGDIAEGYSVSREKKESFPLTVTSAQKNPTAFYLCASSIDERTNNQPQHFGDGTRLSIL.

The chain combines TRBV23-1 with TRBJ1-6; TRBD1 matches 7 bases. TRBV23-1 carries the ORF label, with uncertain function. Losses at the gene ends were 7 bases for V and 4 bases for J; bases not matched to a gene: 7. The CDR3 runs to 15 residues. CDR3 bases: TGCGCCAGCACCGACAGGGACCTATATAATTCACCCCTCCACTTT. Protein sequence: CASTDRDLYNSPLHF.

In this sample, this clone turned up once. V gene TRBV5-1 combines with J gene TRBJ2-3; D may correspond to TRBD1 or TRBD2 (5 bases each). Germline V gene lookup returns CDR1 SGHRS and CDR2 YFSETQ. The V and J ends lost 2 bases and 2 bases respectively, with 18 bases between them. This CDR3 has 17 residues. The DNA for the CDR3 is TGCGCCAGCAGCTTAGAAACTACCGGGACCAACACAGATACGCAGTATTTT. Its protein is CASSLETTGTNTDTQYF.

This chain connects TRBV7-9 to TRBJ2-1; D perhaps matches TRBD1 (6 bases). The germline V gene has CDR1 SEHNR and CDR2 FQNEAQ (reference sequence). The CDR3 is 15 residues long. V dropped 3 bases and J dropped 2 bases, with 11 bases sitting between them. CDR3 coding DNA: TGTGCCAGCAGCTTGCCGAAGGGGGCCTACAATGAGCAGTTCTTC. Amino acid sequence: CASSLPKGAYNEQFF.

The CDR3 DNA follows: TGTGCCAGCAGCTCAAGCGGGGGGGGCCAGAGCAATCAGCCCCAGCATTTT. This gives the protein CASSSSGGGQSNQPQHF. V is TRBV4-2 and J is TRBJ1-5, with D perhaps TRBD1 (6 bases). V was cut by 5 bases and J by 1 base, with 18 bases left in between. The CDR3 spans 17 residues. Germline lookup yields CDR1 LGHNA and CDR2 YNFKEQ.

The gene calls are TRBV12-5 and TRBJ1-2, with 7 bases fitting TRBD1. Germline V gives CDR1 LGHNT, CDR2 FRNRAP. V shed 5 bases, J shed 2 bases, and the junction held 5 bases outside the gene matches. This CDR3 is 14 amino acids long. The CDR3 nucleotides read TGTGCTAGTGGTCCGTTGGACAGGAACTATGGCTACACCTTC. It encodes CASGPLDRNYGYTF.

This chain joins TRBV12-2 and TRBJ2-1; TRBD1, the table's D call, was not compared with the DNA. TRBV12-2 is deemed a pseudogene. This CDR3 comprises 16 residues. The CDR3 is CSPDVRDDISYNEQFF. CDR3 nucleotide sequence: TGTAGTCCCGATGTTCGAGACGACATTTCCTACAATGAGCAGTTCTTC.

The table lists this clone with a count of one. V usage is TRBV10-3 and J usage is TRBJ1-2, with D unresolved. Germline V lookup: CDR1 ENHRY, CDR2 SYGVKD. This CDR3 is 12 amino acids long. V lost 2 bases to trimming and J lost 3 bases, with 4 bases between them. As DNA, the CDR3 is TGTGCCATCAGTGAGCTGGACTATGGCTACACCTTC. As protein: CAISELDYGYTF.

This chain links TRBV28 with TRBJ1-6; 9 positions match TRBD1. The germline gives CDR1 MDHEN, CDR2 SYDVKM. The V and J ends lost 2 bases and 10 bases, in that order; junction bases with no gene match: 3. The CDR3 runs to 14 residues. The CDR3 DNA is TGTGCCAGCAGTTTAGGGGACAGGGACTCACCCCTCCACTTT. Its translation is CASSLGDRDSPLHF. Full variable domain (missing parts from reference TRBV28 and TRBJ1-6): DVKVTQSSRYLVKRTGEKVFLECVQDMDHENMFWYRQDPGLGLRLIYFSYDVKMKEKGDIPEGYSVSREKKERFSLILESASTNQTSMYLCASSLGDRDSPLHFGNGTRLTVT.

With respect to this clone: The sample has other DNA sequences that encode this CDR3 too. The rearrangement joins TRBV6-6 to TRBJ2-7; a possible D gene is TRBD2 (5 bases). Germline CDR1 is MNHNY and CDR2 is SVGAGI (reference sequence). V was cut by 6 bases and J by 3 bases, with 9 bases left in between. The CDR3 runs to 12 residues. In nucleotides, the CDR3 is TGTGCCAGCAGCCTCAGCGGCTACGAGCAGTACTTC. Translating gives CASSLSGYEQYF.

The chain has TRBV28 and TRBJ1-5; the D gene is possibly TRBD1 (6 bases). Germline lookup yields CDR1 MDHEN and CDR2 SYDVKM. V lost 3 bases and J lost 2, with 11 bases in between. CDR3 length: 15 amino acids. Here the CDR3 reads CASSFGGRRNQPQHF. CDR3 bases: TGTGCCAGCAGTTTCGGGGGGCGACGCAATCAGCCCCAGCATTTT.

This clone has just a few counts. The same CDR3 also results from other DNA sequences found in this sample. V gene TRBV29-1 combines with J gene TRBJ2-1; 8 nucleotides agree with TRBD2. Germline V gene sequence: CDR1 SQVTM, CDR2 ANQGSEA. The V segment lost 4 bases and the J segment 4 bases; nucleotides outside the gene matches: 3. This CDR3 is 13 amino acids long. In DNA, the CDR3 is TGCAGCGTTGGGGCTAGCGGGTACAATGAGCAGTTCTTC. Amino acid sequence: CSVGASGYNEQFF.

This clone was observed a handful of times. V is TRBV6-6 and J is TRBJ2-7; weak D call: TRBD2 (5 bases). CDR3 length: 12 amino acids. Germline V gives CDR1 MNHNY, CDR2 SVGAGI (reference sequence). V shed 6 bases and J shed 3 bases, with 9 bases lying between them. The CDR3 is CASRDAGYEQYF. The CDR3 coding sequence is TGTGCCAGCAGAGACGCGGGCTACGAGCAGTACTTC.

The chain employs TRBV13 and TRBJ1-2; TRBD1 matches 7 bases. V was pared by 5 bases and J by 2 bases, with 8 bases of the junction left unmatched. In germline, CDR1 is PRHDT, CDR2 FYEKMQ (reference sequence). CDR3 size: 15 residues. For the CDR3, the DNA is TGTGCCAGCAGCGCCGGACAGGTCGTCAACTATGGCTACACCTTC. As protein: CASSAGQVVNYGYTF.

V is TRBV5-1 and J is TRBJ2-5; tentatively, D is TRBD1 (6 bases). Germline-derived CDR1 and CDR2 are SGHRS and YFSETQ. Between the trimmed V and J ends, which lost 4 bases and 4 bases, there was a span of 14 bases. The CDR3 totals 14 residues. The chain's CDR3 is CASSRRTAAETQYF. The CDR3 DNA sequence: TGCGCCAGCAGCCGCCGGACAGCAGCAGAGACCCAGTACTTC. The full variable domain, rest sourced from reference TRBV5-1 and TRBJ2-5, is KAGVTQTPRYLIKTRGQQVTLSCSPISGHRSVSWYQQTPGQGLQFLFEYFSETQRNKGNFPGRFSGRQFSNSRSEMNVSTLELGDSALYLCASSRRTAAETQYFGPGTRLLVL.

CDR3 in DNA: TGTGCCAGCAGTTTCCGCCGACAGACCACTGAAGCTTTCTTT. As protein: CASSFRRQTTEAFF. V and J are TRBV27 and TRBJ1-1, with D possibly TRBD1 on 5 matching bases. The germline V gene encodes CDR1 MNHEY and CDR2 SMNVEV (reference sequence). This CDR3 contains 14 residues. Between the trimmed V and J ends, which lost 3 bases and 4 bases, there was a span of 12 bases.